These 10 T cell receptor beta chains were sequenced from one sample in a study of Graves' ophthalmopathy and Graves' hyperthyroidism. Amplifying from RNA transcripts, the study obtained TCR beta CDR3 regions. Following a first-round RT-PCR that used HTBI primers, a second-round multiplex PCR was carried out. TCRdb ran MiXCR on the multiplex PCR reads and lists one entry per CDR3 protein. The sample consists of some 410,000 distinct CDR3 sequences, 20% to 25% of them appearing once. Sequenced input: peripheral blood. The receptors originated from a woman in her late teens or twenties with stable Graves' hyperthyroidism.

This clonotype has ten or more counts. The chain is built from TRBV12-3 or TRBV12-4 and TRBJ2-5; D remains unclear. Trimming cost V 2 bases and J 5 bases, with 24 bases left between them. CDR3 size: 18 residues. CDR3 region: CASSLIIFGLEPRETQYF. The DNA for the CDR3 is TGTGCCAGCAGTTTAATAATCTTTGGGCTAGAACCAAGGGAGACCCAGTACTTC.

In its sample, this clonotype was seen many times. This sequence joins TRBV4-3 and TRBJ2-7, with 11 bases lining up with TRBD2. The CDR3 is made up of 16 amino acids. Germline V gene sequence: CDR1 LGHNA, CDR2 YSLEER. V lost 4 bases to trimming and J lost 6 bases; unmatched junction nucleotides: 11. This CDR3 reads CASSPTQSLAGGEQYF. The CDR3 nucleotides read TGCGCCAGCAGCCCAACCCAGTCCCTAGCGGGAGGCGAGCAGTACTTC.

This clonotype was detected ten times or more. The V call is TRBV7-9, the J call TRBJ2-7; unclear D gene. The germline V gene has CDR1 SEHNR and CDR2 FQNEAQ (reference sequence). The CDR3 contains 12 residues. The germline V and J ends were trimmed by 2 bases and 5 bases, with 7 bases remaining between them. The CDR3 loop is CASSLNIHEQYF. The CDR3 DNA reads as TGTGCCAGCAGCTTAAACATCCACGAGCAGTACTTC.

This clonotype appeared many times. The CDR3 coding sequence is TGTGCCATCAGATCAGGGATTAACTATGGCTACACCTTC. As protein: CAIRSGINYGYTF. The rearrangement joins TRBV10-3 to TRBJ1-2, with a possible D match to TRBD1 (5 bases). V was clipped by 6 bases and J by 1 base, with 9 bases between them. This CDR3 has 13 amino acids. Germline V lookup: CDR1 ENHRY, CDR2 SYGVKD.

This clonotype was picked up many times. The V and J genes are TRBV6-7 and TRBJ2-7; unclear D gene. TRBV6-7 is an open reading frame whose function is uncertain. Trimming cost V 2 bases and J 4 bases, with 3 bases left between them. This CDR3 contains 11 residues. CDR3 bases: TGTGCCAGCAGTTACCCATACGAGCAGTACTTC. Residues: CASSYPYEQYF.

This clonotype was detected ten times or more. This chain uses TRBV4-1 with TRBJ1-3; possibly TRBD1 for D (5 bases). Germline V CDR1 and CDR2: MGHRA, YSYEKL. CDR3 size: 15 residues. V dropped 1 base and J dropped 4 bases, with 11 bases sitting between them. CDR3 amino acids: CASSQVPGIGNTIYF. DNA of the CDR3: TGCGCCAGCAGCCAAGTGCCAGGGATCGGAAACACCATATATTTT.

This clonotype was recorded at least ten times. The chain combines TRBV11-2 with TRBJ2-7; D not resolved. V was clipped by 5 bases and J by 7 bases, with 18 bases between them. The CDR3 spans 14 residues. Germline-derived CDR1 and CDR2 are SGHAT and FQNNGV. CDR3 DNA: TGTGCCAGCAGCCCACCCGGGCTTTATGGGGAGCAGTACTTC. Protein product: CASSPPGLYGEQYF.

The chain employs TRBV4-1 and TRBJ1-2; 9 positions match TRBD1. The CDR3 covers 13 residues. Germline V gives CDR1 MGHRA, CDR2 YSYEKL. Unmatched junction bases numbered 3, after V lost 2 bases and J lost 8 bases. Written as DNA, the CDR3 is TGCGCCAGCAGCCAAACAGGGGGCGACGGCTACACCTTC. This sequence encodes CASSQTGGDGYTF.

DNA of the CDR3: TGTGCCAGCTCACGTACTGGGACAGGGGACTACGAGCAGTACTTC. Translated, it gives CASSRTGTGDYEQYF. V gene TRBV18 combines with J gene TRBJ2-7, with 10 bases fitting TRBD1. V shed 4 bases and J 3 bases; nucleotides not matched to a gene: 6. This CDR3 spans 15 amino acids. CDR1 KGHSH and CDR2 LQKENI come from the germline V gene.

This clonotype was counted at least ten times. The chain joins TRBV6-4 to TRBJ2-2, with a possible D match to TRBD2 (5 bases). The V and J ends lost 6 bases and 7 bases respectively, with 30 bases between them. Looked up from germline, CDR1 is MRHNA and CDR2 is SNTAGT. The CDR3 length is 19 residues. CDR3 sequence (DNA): TGTGCCAGCAGGGGGTCGGGATGGGCCCCTAGGAAAGGCGGCGGGGAGCTGTTTTTT. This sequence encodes CASRGSGWAPRKGGGELFF.